This entry concerns a single T cell receptor (beta chain). Its antigen is still unknown. No qualities accompany the bases; no much larger clone lies one base away. CDR3 length: 15 amino acids, cysteine to phenylalanine. The sequence is cut down to CDR3 DNA, 45 bases in frame from base 1. V lost 10 bases and J lost 9 bases, and the count of bases not matched to a germline gene is 13. The germline V gene (reference sequence) yields MNHNY for CDR1 and SVGAGI for CDR2. The immunoSEQ Assay, a bias-controlled multiplex PCR, was used to amplify TCRbeta CDR3 regions from genomic DNA. As for the authors' bioinformatics: Within the assay, amplification of reference gene primers was used to estimate how many nucleated cells each sample contained. Sequence reads were collapsed and filtered to measure the absolute abundance of every unique TCRbeta CDR3 rearrangement. Productive Simpson clonality was computed per sample as the square root of Simpson's diversity index over productive rearrangements. Sourced from immuneACCESS, this table was stored by TCRdb with only in-frame sequences that have V and J called. A share of the clones is absent; for the studies checked, an unresolved V gene accounts for under half, and the remainder has no known explanation. That table is the source of V, J and clone size, and D and trimming were worked out from the DNA. A total of about 80,000 clones appear in this sample, almost 85% of them only once. Roughly 12% of the sample belongs to the ten largest clones.

This sample stems from a study of blood T cell repertoires in COVID-19 (dated by TCRdb to the early 2020s). At the level of the whole study: Samples from collaborators originated in the United States, Italy and Spain and spanned both the acute and convalescent phases of COVID-19. Where HLA class I and class II types were available, the types were taken from metadata supplied by the sample provider, not from assay-based typing. The samples were drawn from the first 160 participants of the ongoing ImmuneRACE study and from 1,200 or so subjects provided by 6 global collaborators. The prospective study material was composed of cDNA or gDNA derived from T cells, B-cell-depleted T cells, or PBMCs. A freely available public database, intended as a resource for researchers studying the immune response to SARS-CoV-2, is where the repertoires were released. Sample metadata almost always included a de-identified subject ID, COVID-19 status, age in years and sex. Deeply sampled blood TCRbeta repertoires from subjects exposed to, actively infected with, or recovered from COVID-19 were included in the dataset.

Collaborating institutions collected whole blood in K2EDTA tubes following their own protocols. For TCRbeta analysis, collaborators shipped samples in one of three forms: frozen whole blood, isolated PBMCs, or DNA extracted from either of those sample types. What the research found in general, with its limitations: Clinical and demographic metadata were provided uncurated, with the amount varying by source and participant.

This TCR came from a man older than 75 with acute or convalescent COVID-19. The sequencing input was peripheral blood. The V and J segments used are TRBV6-6 and TRBJ1-6; the central 9 bases match TRBD1. Here the CDR3 is given as CATHDSDRGSSPLHF. The DNA reads TGTGCCACCCACGACTCGGACAGGGGAAGTTCACCCCTCCACTTT.